Reported below is one TCR beta chain. This sample is drawn from a study of blood T cell repertoires in COVID-19. Study at large: Samples came from the United States, Italy and Spain, spanning acute and convalescent COVID-19. Sources were T cells, B-cell-depleted T cells, or PBMCs; the material itself was cDNA or gDNA.

As originally analysed: By means of reference gene primer amplification, nucleated cell counts were estimated. Assay used: immunoSEQ multiplex PCR; TCRdb lists only in-frame clones, some missing. The V and J calls and clone size come from that table; D and trimming were worked out from the DNA. The table shows around 58,000 clones, with approximately 87% occurring only once. Specimen: peripheral blood. This TCR was recovered from a human donor in a cohort sampled during active COVID-19.

In DNA form, the CDR3 reads TGCGCCAGCAGCCTAGGGACTGATTATAATTCACCCCTCCACTTT. Translating gives CASSLGTDYNSPLHF. J is TRBJ1-6 and V is TRBV5-1; D perhaps matches TRBD1 (5 bases). This CDR3 is 15 amino acids long. Germline CDR1 SGHRS, CDR2 YFSETQ. V was pared by 4 bases and J by 4 bases, with 12 bases between.